The next 20 T cell receptor beta chains were all read from a single sample in a study of T cell responses to AZD1222 COVID-19 vaccine. TCRdb's copy holds only in-frame clones and misses some; the assay was immunoSEQ multiplex PCR. The sample holds 250,000 to 300,000 clones, about 94% seen once. The sample was peripheral blood, taken 28 days after the second AZD1222 dose. The receptors here all came from an adult who received the AZD1222 COVID-19 vaccine.

The chain combines TRBV7-2 with TRBJ1-3; the D gene is possibly TRBD1 (6 bases). Germline-derived CDR1 and CDR2 are SGHTA and FQGNSA. V was cut by 6 bases and J by 0 bases, with 12 bases left in between. The CDR3 length is 15 residues. The CDR3 protein is CASRARGASGNTIYF. In DNA form, the CDR3 reads TGTGCCAGCAGGGCCCGGGGGGCCTCTGGAAACACCATATATTTT.

The chain uses TRBV7-9 and TRBJ2-7; 10 bases are shared with TRBD1. Per the germline V gene, CDR1 is SEHNR and CDR2 is FQNEAQ (reference sequence). The J segment lost 4 bases and the V segment lost 3 bases, leaving 3 bases of the junction unmatched. The CDR3 is 14 residues long. The CDR3 DNA is TGTGCCAGCAGCTTGGGGACAGGGGTATACGAGCAGTACTTC. It encodes CASSLGTGVYEQYF.

The chain combines TRBV28 with TRBJ2-5; possibly TRBD2 for D (7 bases). Trimming took off 6 bases at V and 2 bases at J, with 16 bases between the two ends. Looked up from germline, CDR1 is MDHEN and CDR2 is SYDVKM. The CDR3 totals 15 residues. CDR3: CASSLGGGGQETQYF. The CDR3 DNA is TGTGCCAGCAGCCTAGGAGGGGGGGGACAAGAGACCCAGTACTTC.

The rearrangement uses TRBV3-1 (or the pseudogene TRBV3-2) and TRBJ1-3, with D unresolved. Deletions cut 1 base from V and 0 bases from J, with 4 bases between. The CDR3 is 14 amino acids. Per the germline V gene, CDR1 is LGHDT and CDR2 is YNNKEL (reference sequence). The CDR3, as DNA: TGTGCCAGCAGCCAAGTGAGCTCTGGAAACACCATATATTTT. Translating gives CASSQVSSGNTIYF.

The rearrangement links TRBV19 to TRBJ2-7, with TRBD1 identical over 11 bases. The CDR3 has 15 amino acids. Germline loops: CDR1 LNHDA, CDR2 SQIVND (reference sequence). The V segment lost 5 bases and the J segment 4 bases; nucleotides outside the gene matches: 7. The CDR3 sequence is CASSLSGTGGYEQYF. CDR3 sequence (DNA): TGTGCCAGTAGTCTATCAGGGACAGGGGGGTACGAGCAGTACTTC. The whole variable domain, filled in from reference TRBV19 and TRBJ2-7, reads DGGITQSPKYLFRKEGQNVTLSCEQNLNHDAMYWYRQDPGQGLRLIYYSQIVNDFQKGDIAEGYSVSREKKESFPLTVTSAQKNPTAFYLCASSLSGTGGYEQYFGPGTRLTVT.

The chain is built from TRBV2 and TRBJ1-4; D uncertain. This CDR3 region has 13 residues. V shed 4 bases and J shed 6 bases, with 9 bases lying between them. Germline CDR1 reads SNHLY; CDR2 reads FYNNEI. This CDR3 is CASSGAGYEKLFF. The CDR3 region has the DNA TGTGCCAGCAGTGGGGCGGGTTATGAAAAACTGTTTTTT.

CDR3 in DNA: TGTGCCAGCAGCCCGCCTCCGGGACTCTCCCTCCGGGGCAATGAGCAGTTCTTC. It encodes CASSPPPGLSLRGNEQFF. V gene TRBV7-2 combines with J gene TRBJ2-1; perhaps TRBD2 as D (6 bases). The CDR3 runs 18 residues. The V gene's germline CDR1 is SGHTA and CDR2 FQGNSA. Trimming took 5 bases from V and 6 from J, leaving 26 bases between them.

This chain connects TRBV7-8 to TRBJ1-1, with unresolved D. Trimming stripped 1 base from V and 1 base from J, with 13 bases between. Looked up from germline, CDR1 is SGHVS and CDR2 is FQNEAQ. This CDR3 spans 16 amino acids. CDR3 bases: TGTGCCAGCAGCTTAGGGCCAACGTGGGGGAACACTGAAGCTTTCTTT. Amino acids: CASSLGPTWGNTEAFF.

This chain links TRBV15 with TRBJ2-7; 9 nucleotides align to TRBD1. V shed 4 bases, J shed 2 bases, and the junction held 6 bases outside the gene matches. This CDR3 has 15 amino acids. The germline gives CDR1 LNHNV, CDR2 YYDKDF (reference sequence). CDR3 coding DNA: TGTGCCACCAGCAATCGACAGGGGGTCGCCTACGAGCAGTACTTC. Residues: CATSNRQGVAYEQYF.

The CDR3 sequence is CASSPRPRAGEKLFF. The CDR3 DNA follows: TGTGCCAGCAGCCCCAGGCCCAGGGCAGGTGAAAAACTGTTTTTT. V usage is TRBV7-9 and J usage is TRBJ1-4; tentatively, D is TRBD1 (5 bases). Germline loops: CDR1 SEHNR, CDR2 FQNEAQ (reference sequence). The CDR3 length is 15 residues. Trimming cost V 5 bases and J 7 bases, with 17 bases left between them. The variable domain in full, with the rest retrieved from reference TRBV7-9 and TRBJ1-4, is DTGVSQNPRHKITKRGQNVTFRCDPISEHNRLYWYRQTLGQGPEFLTYFQNEAQLEKSRLLSDRFSAERPKGSFSTLEIQRTEQGDSAMYLCASSPRPRAGEKLFFGSGTQLSVL.

This chain uses TRBV7-3 with TRBJ2-5; TRBD2 matches 7 bases. The CDR3 is 13 amino acids. The V gene end was trimmed by 5 bases and the J gene end by 5 bases; junction bases not matched to a gene: 5. Germline values: CDR1 SGHTA, CDR2 FQGTGA. CDR3 in DNA: TGTGCCAGCAGCCCCGGGAGGTCGGAGACCCAGTACTTC. Amino acid sequence: CASSPGRSETQYF.

This sequence joins TRBV5-1 and TRBJ1-6, with D unclear. The CDR3 runs to 13 residues. Germline V gene sequence: CDR1 SGHRS, CDR2 YFSETQ. V lost 0 bases, J lost 11 bases, and 9 bases lay in between. The CDR3 DNA follows: TGCGCCAGCAGCTTGGACGTTTCAGCACCCCTCCACTTT. Protein: CASSLDVSAPLHF.

The gene calls are TRBV5-4 and TRBJ2-2; D is perhaps TRBD1 or TRBD2 (7 bases each). CDR1 and CDR2 from the germline V gene are SGHNT and YYREEE (reference sequence). This CDR3 contains 17 residues. Between the trimmed V and J ends, which lost 4 bases and 5 bases, there was a span of 21 bases. The CDR3: CASSPTAAGGGTGELFF. Written as DNA, the CDR3 is TGTGCCAGCAGCCCAACTGCGGCAGGGGGGGGGACCGGGGAGCTGTTTTTT.

The chain links TRBV9 to TRBJ2-7; 8 bases fit TRBD2. J lost 4 bases, V lost 4 bases, and 10 bases had no gene match. The CDR3 is 15 amino acids. Germline values: CDR1 SGDLS, CDR2 YYNGEE. CDR3 coding DNA: TGTGCCAGCAGCAACGGGACTAGTGGGGCTTACGAGCAGTACTTC. Its protein is CASSNGTSGAYEQYF.

The gene calls are TRBV6-5 and TRBJ1-5; D may be TRBD1 (6 bases). The CDR3 sequence is 15 residues long. Deletions cut 6 bases from V and 6 bases from J, with 18 bases between. Germline V lookup: CDR1 MNHEY, CDR2 SVGAGI. As DNA, the CDR3 is TGTGCCAGCAGCTCGGGGGGCAGGGGTGGTCAGCCCCAGCATTTT. Translation: CASSSGGRGGQPQHF.

V is TRBV6-2 or TRBV6-3 and J is TRBJ1-2; TRBD1 might be the D (6 bases). This CDR3 has 15 amino acids. Germline V gives CDR1 MNHEY, CDR2 SVGEGT. Trimming took 2 bases from V and 4 from J, leaving 14 bases between them. The CDR3 DNA follows: TGTGCCAGCAGTTACCCCCGGGCGGACAGCTATGGCTACACCTTC. Translating gives CASSYPRADSYGYTF.

This clone was recorded only once. This rearrangement joins TRBV7-9 to TRBJ2-7; no clear D gene. With 5 bases removed from V and 2 bases from J, the gap between germline ends came to 13 bases. The germline V gene has CDR1 SEHNR and CDR2 FQNEAQ (reference sequence). The CDR3 totals 14 residues. DNA for the CDR3: TGTGCCAGCAGCCCCAAGATAGCAGCCTACGAGCAGTACTTC. It encodes CASSPKIAAYEQYF. Variable domain in full (rest from reference TRBV7-9 and TRBJ2-7): DTGVSQNPRHKITKRGQNVTFRCDPISEHNRLYWYRQTLGQGPEFLTYFQNEAQLEKSRLLSDRFSAERPKGSFSTLEIQRTEQGDSAMYLCASSPKIAAYEQYFGPGTRLTVT.

This clone appeared once. The chain is built from TRBV2 and TRBJ2-2; no clear D gene. Per germline, CDR1 SNHLY and CDR2 FYNNEI. V shed 0 bases and J shed 5 bases, with 4 bases lying between them. This CDR3 contains 13 residues. The CDR3 here is CASSEALTGELFF. The CDR3 coding sequence is TGTGCCAGCAGTGAAGCGTTAACCGGGGAGCTGTTTTTT.

V usage is TRBV19 and J usage is TRBJ1-2; 8 positions agree with TRBD1. The V gene end was trimmed by 5 bases and the J gene end by 2 bases; junction bases not matched to a gene: 4. CDR1 and CDR2 (germline): LNHDA, SQIVND (reference sequence). This CDR3 region has 14 residues. CDR3 residues: CASSSDRANYGYTF. The DNA of the CDR3 is TGTGCCAGTAGTTCGGACAGGGCGAACTATGGCTACACCTTC.

The chain employs TRBV4-1 and TRBJ2-7; D possibly corresponds to TRBD1 (5 bases). This CDR3 region has 14 residues. Trimming removed 0 bases at V and 4 bases at J, with 10 bases between. Germline V gene data show CDR1 as MGHRA and CDR2 as YSYEKL. The CDR3, as DNA: TGCGCCAGCAGCCAAGAGAAGGGGAAATACGAGCAGTACTTC. This encodes CASSQEKGKYEQYF.